A selection of T cell receptor beta chains follows, all from one sample in a study of cytomegalovirus exposure and HLA in healthy donors. This table comes from immunoSEQ multiplex PCR, and its TCRdb copy is limited to in-frame clones, with some not included. Counted here are about 200,000 clones, approximately 80% occurring once; the ten biggest clones make up less than 20%. Sequenced material: PBMCs. These receptors came from a man aged 40-49 years in good health and CMV-seronegative. Both conserved end residues are part of each CDR3. A D gene is named only where the DNA matches it firmly. Not all rows give a size; the values are once, few, many and, for expanded clones, a class.

TRBJ2-1,15,TRBV5-6,once,-,TGTGCCAGCAGCGGACTAAGACATGGGAGCGATGAGCAGTTCTTC,CASSGLRHGSDEQFF
TRBJ1-5,13,TRBV12-5,-,-,TGTGCTAGTGGTTTGGTTCTTGATCAGCCCCAGCATTTT,CASGLVLDQPQHF
TRBJ2-2,16,TRBV7-7,once,TRBD1,TGTGCCAGCAGCCCGCATGGACAGGGTGTCACCGGGGAGCTGTTTTTT,CASSPHGQGVTGELFF
TRBJ1-2,14,TRBV19,-,-,TGTGCCAGTAGTATGCCAGTTGTGGACTATGGCTACACCTTC,CASSMPVVDYGYTF
TRBJ2-7,14,TRBV28,-,TRBD1,TGTGCCAGCAGTGCCGGACAGGGAAGGGGAGAGCAGTACTTC,CASSAGQGRGEQYF
TRBJ1-2,16,TRBV15,-,-,TGTGCCACCCGCAGGAGGGGGACATTTACTAACTATGGCTACACCTTC,CATRRRGTFTNYGYTF
TRBJ1-2,16,TRBV2,once,TRBD1,TGTGCCAGCAGTGTCCAGAGACAGGGAGCTAACTATGGCTACACCTTC,CASSVQRQGANYGYTF
TRBJ2-2,17,TRBV4-2,once,TRBD2,TGTGCCAGCAGCCAAGAAGCGGCGGGAGGGGGAACCGGGGAGCTGTTTTTT,CASSQEAAGGGTGELFF
TRBJ1-4,12,TRBV11-2,-,-,TGTGCCAGCAGTGAGTTCGGGGGAAAACTGTTTTTT,CASSEFGGKLFF
TRBJ1-2,12,TRBV7-2,-,TRBD1,TGTGCCAGCAGCTTGACAGGGTATGGCTACACCTTC,CASSLTGYGYTF
TRBJ1-2,14,TRBV19,-,TRBD1,TGTGCCAGTAGCCCTAGGGGACAGGACTATGGCTACACCTTC,CASSPRGQDYGYTF
TRBJ1-5,15,TRBV5-6,-,-,TGTGCCAGCAGCTTGGGGCAGGGATTTAATCAGCCCCAGCATTTT,CASSLGQGFNQPQHF
TRBJ2-3,14,TRBV7-9,few,TRBD2,TGTGCCAGCAGGACGACTAGCGGGAAAGATACGCAGTATTTT,CASRTTSGKDTQYF
TRBJ2-7,14,TRBV7-9,-,-,TGTGCCAGCAGCTTAGAAGGGAGCTCCTACGAGCAGTACTTC,CASSLEGSSYEQYF
TRBJ2-5,15,TRBV29-1,few,TRBD2,TGCAGCGTTGGGCAAGCGGGATCGTACCAAGAGACCCAGTACTTC,CSVGQAGSYQETQYF
TRBJ2-7,15,TRBV5-1,-,TRBD1,TGCGCCAGCAGCCTACAGGGGGCCGCCTCCTACGAGCAGTACTTC,CASSLQGAASYEQYF
TRBJ1-2,16,TRBV2,-,TRBD1,TGTGCCAGCAGGAACCATAACAGGGGGACTGACTATGGCTACACCTTC,CASRNHNRGTDYGYTF
TRBJ1-1,14,TRBV7-3,-,-,TGTGCCAGCAGCTTACAGGGTAAGGGCACTGAAGCTTTCTTT,CASSLQGKGTEAFF
TRBJ2-5,15,TRBV5-1,-,TRBD2,TGCGCCAGCAGTGGGCCTAGCGGGGCCCAAGAGACCCAGTACTTC,CASSGPSGAQETQYF
TRBJ2-1,15,TRBV11-2,-,-,TGTGCCAGCAGGGGGGCGCGACAATCATACAATGAGCAGTTCTTC,CASRGARQSYNEQFF
TRBJ2-5,16,TRBV19,-,TRBD2,TGTGCCAGTACCGCATCAGCGGGAGGGGTAGGAGAGACCCAGTACTTC,CASTASAGGVGETQYF
TRBJ1-1,13,TRBV6-1,few,-,TGTGCCAGCAGTGAATGGGGGGGGACTGAAGCTTTCTTT,CASSEWGGTEAFF
TRBJ2-2,16,TRBV7-2,-,TRBD2,TGTGCCAGCAGCTTAGGTATTGGGGGGGATACCGGGGAGCTGTTTTTT,CASSLGIGGDTGELFF
TRBJ2-7,13,TRBV2,-,-,TGTGCCAGCAGTCCTTCCGACAGCTACGAGCAGTACTTC,CASSPSDSYEQYF